The entry below gives a single TCR beta chain sequence along with its context. The data were taken from a study of blood T cell repertoires in COVID-19. Each participant's cohort was designated according to participant-reported clinical history. Clones were read by immunoSEQ multiplex PCR, and TCRdb kept only the in-frame ones, dropping some. The sample lists 200,000 to 250,000 clones, 85% to 90% occurring once. Germline lookup yields CDR1 SGDLS and CDR2 YYNGEE. V dropped 1 base and J dropped 7 bases, with 9 bases sitting between them. The CDR3 has 13 amino acids. The V gene is TRBV9, the J gene TRBJ1-3; D is perhaps TRBD1 (5 bases). This receptor was identified in a woman aged 50 to 60 with acute COVID-19. The sequencing input was PBMCs or T cells enriched from blood (not recorded which). This chain's CDR3 is CASSVTQGNTIYF. The CDR3 DNA reads as TGTGCCAGCAGCGTAACGCAGGGCAACACCATATATTTT.